The 16 T cell receptor beta chains in this list originate from one sample, sequenced in a study of cytomegalovirus exposure and HLA in healthy donors. Profiling relied on immunoSEQ multiplex PCR, and the TCRdb table lists in-frame clones only, not all of them. Of about 110,000 clones listed, 88% are singletons. The sequenced sample was PBMCs. The receptor source for this set is a woman aged 18-30 years in good health and CMV-seropositive.

In its sample, this clone was seen once. The chain uses TRBV7-9 and TRBJ1-6; maybe TRBD1 (5 bases). V lost 5 bases to trimming and J lost 7 bases, with 15 bases between them. The CDR3 sequence is 15 residues long. From germline, CDR1 is SEHNR and CDR2 FQNEAQ (reference sequence). The CDR3 loop is CASSDSSGLNSPLHF. CDR3 bases: TGTGCCAGCAGCGATAGTTCAGGGCTCAATTCACCCCTCCACTTT.

CDR3 in amino acids: CAWSEKRGTTNEKLFF. CDR3 DNA: TGTGCCTGGAGTGAGAAGCGGGGAACAACTAATGAAAAACTGTTTTTT. V gene TRBV30 combines with J gene TRBJ1-4; no firm D call. The germline V and J ends were trimmed by 1 base and 0 bases, with 12 bases remaining between them. Germline-derived CDR1 and CDR2 are GTSNPN and SVGIG (reference sequence). This CDR3 contains 16 residues.

The chain employs TRBV6-1 and TRBJ2-5, with 10 bases that match TRBD1. Trimming took 0 bases from V and 6 from J; bases not matched to a gene: 7. Germline V gives CDR1 MNHNS, CDR2 SASEGT. The CDR3 is 16 amino acids. The chain's CDR3 is CASSEATGGAGKTQYF. The CDR3 DNA sequence: TGTGCCAGCAGTGAAGCGACAGGGGGCGCGGGAAAGACCCAGTACTTC.

The CDR3: CSVRGTGVPNEKLFF. CDR3 bases: TGCAGCGTCAGGGGGACAGGGGTTCCTAATGAAAAACTGTTTTTT. The V gene is TRBV29-1, the J gene TRBJ1-4, with 10 positions matching TRBD1. CDR1 is SQVTM and CDR2 is ANQGSEA in the germline V gene. The CDR3 extends over 15 amino acids. The V segment lost 6 bases and the J segment 3 bases; nucleotides outside the gene matches: 7.

This clone was seen more than once but under ten times. The chain's CDR3 is CASSDNTNYGYTF. The CDR3 nucleotides are TGCGCCAGCAGTGATAACACTAACTATGGCTACACCTTC. V and J are TRBV10-1 and TRBJ1-2; the D is unclear. Germline V gives CDR1 WNHNN, CDR2 SYGVQD (reference sequence). The CDR3 contains 13 residues. V was clipped by 3 bases and J by 0 bases, with 5 bases between them.

The chain uses TRBV6-1 and TRBJ2-3, with D hard to call. There are 13 residues in the CDR3. Germline-derived CDR1 and CDR2 are MNHNS and SASEGT. V was pared by 8 bases and J by 2 bases, with 11 bases between. CDR3 DNA: TGTGCCAGCCAGGCAGTGAACACAGATACGCAGTATTTT. Amino acids: CASQAVNTDTQYF.

This clone showed up just once. The chain joins TRBV27 to TRBJ1-2; D might be TRBD1 (5 bases). Germline CDR1 reads MNHEY; CDR2 reads SMNVEV (reference sequence). Trimming cost V 3 bases and J 0 bases, with 11 bases left between them. There are 15 residues in the CDR3. CDR3 sequence: CASSLGRGSNYGYTF. CDR3 bases: TGTGCCAGCAGTTTGGGTAGGGGCTCTAACTATGGCTACACCTTC.

The gene calls are TRBV5-8 and TRBJ2-1; TRBD2 agrees at 12 bases. The CDR3 runs to 15 residues. With V trimmed by 4 bases and J by 8 bases, 7 bases remained unmatched. CDR1 is SGHTS and CDR2 is YDEGEE in the germline V gene. The chain's CDR3 is CASSATSGGYHEQFF. CDR3 coding DNA: TGTGCCAGCAGCGCGACTAGCGGGGGTTATCATGAGCAGTTCTTC.

The chain carries TRBV14 and TRBJ1-2; D is possibly TRBD1 (5 bases). This CDR3 has 16 amino acids. Trimming shortened V by 4 bases and J by 7 bases, and 22 bases separated the two germline ends. Germline CDR1 SGHDN, CDR2 FVKESK. The CDR3 DNA follows: TGTGCCAGCAGCCCAACACGGGGAGGGGCTCTCGGTGGCTACACCTTC. Its protein product is CASSPTRGGALGGYTF.

This clone was detected only a few times. The chain has TRBV27 and TRBJ1-6; weak D call: TRBD1 (5 bases). Germline-derived CDR1 and CDR2 are MNHEY and SMNVEV (reference sequence). CDR3 size: 13 residues. Trimming removed 6 bases from V and 4 bases from J, with 7 bases in between. CDR3 sequence reads: CASSSGYNSPLHF. The CDR3 DNA is TGTGCCAGCAGCTCAGGGTATAATTCACCCCTCCACTTT.

The chain carries TRBV25-1 and TRBJ2-4; TRBD1 aligns across 7 bases. From germline, CDR1 is MGHDK and CDR2 SYGVNS. V shed 8 bases, J shed 4 bases, and the junction held 11 bases outside the gene matches. The CDR3 covers 15 residues. As DNA, the CDR3 is TGTGCCAGCCGCGACTCGACAGGGCTAAAAAACATTCAGTACTTC. The encoded protein is CASRDSTGLKNIQYF. Using reference TRBV25-1 and TRBJ2-4 for the parts outside the CDR3, the full variable domain is EADIYQTPRYLVIGTGKKITLECSQTMGHDKMYWYQQDPGMELHLIHYSYGVNSTEKGDLSSESTVSRIRTEHFPLTLESARPSHTSQYLCASRDSTGLKNIQYFGAGTRLSVL.

The gene calls are TRBV2 and TRBJ1-2, with D tentatively TRBD1 (5 bases). The V end lost 4 bases, the J end lost 6 bases, and 9 bases lay between the germline ends. Germline lookup yields CDR1 SNHLY and CDR2 FYNNEI. The CDR3 covers 12 residues. The CDR3 region is CASSVQVDGYTF. DNA for the CDR3: TGTGCCAGCAGTGTACAGGTTGATGGCTACACCTTC.

V gene TRBV9 combines with J gene TRBJ2-1; a weak D match, TRBD1 (5 bases). Looked up from germline, CDR1 is SGDLS and CDR2 is YYNGEE. The ends were cut back, 0 bases at V and 5 bases at J, with 15 bases in the middle. The CDR3 sequence is 16 residues long. CDR3 loop: CASSVDQGKVDNEQFF. DNA for the CDR3: TGTGCCAGCAGCGTAGACCAGGGAAAAGTAGACAATGAGCAGTTCTTC.

The chain employs TRBV7-9 and TRBJ2-5, with D possibly matching TRBD1 (6 bases). The CDR3 loop spans 15 amino acids. The germline gives CDR1 SEHNR, CDR2 FQNEAQ (reference sequence). Trimming took off 0 bases at V and 3 bases at J, with 11 bases between the two ends. CDR3: CASSLAIRDKETQYF. The CDR3 nucleotides are TGTGCCAGCAGCTTAGCTATCCGGGACAAAGAGACCCAGTACTTC. Together with reference TRBV7-9 and TRBJ2-5, the CDR3 gives the full variable domain: DTGVSQNPRHKITKRGQNVTFRCDPISEHNRLYWYRQTLGQGPEFLTYFQNEAQLEKSRLLSDRFSAERPKGSFSTLEIQRTEQGDSAMYLCASSLAIRDKETQYFGPGTRLLVL.

A few counts support this clone. Additional DNA sequences in this sample encode the identical CDR3. The V gene is TRBV18, the J gene TRBJ1-1; the D gene is possibly TRBD1 (6 bases). Looked up from germline, CDR1 is KGHSH and CDR2 is LQKENI. The V end lost 2 bases, the J end lost 2 bases, and 6 bases lay between the germline ends. The CDR3 runs 13 residues. The CDR3 nucleotides read TGTGCCAGCTCACCAGGGGGCAACACTGAAGCTTTCTTT. Amino acids: CASSPGGNTEAFF.

This sequence joins TRBV27 and TRBJ1-5; D possibly corresponds to TRBD1 (6 bases). V was shortened by 4 bases and J by 2 bases, with 24 bases between the two germline ends. Germline loops: CDR1 MNHEY, CDR2 SMNVEV (reference sequence). CDR3 length equals 19 residues. The CDR3 DNA is TGTGCCAGCAGTTCACGTTCAGGGGAAGTAAGGATTGGCAATCAGCCCCAGCATTTT. This translates into CASSSRSGEVRIGNQPQHF.